The present T cell receptor beta chain was sequenced within a study of T cells in Graves' hyperthyroidism and ophthalmopathy. Study-level points and caveats: Ophthalmopathy, as predicted by the model, came a median around 6.7 months after the prediction.

This clonotype was recorded a few times. Its specificity is unknown. Trimming shortened V by 0 bases and J by 7 bases, and 13 bases separated the two germline ends. Germline CDR1 SEHNR, CDR2 FQNEAQ (reference sequence). The CDR3 is made up of 14 amino acids. TCR beta CDR3 sequences were amplified from RNA transcripts. The HTBI primer set drove a first-round RT-PCR of the TCR CDR3. TCRdb re-analysed the multiplex PCR reads in MiXCR, keeping a single row per CDR3 protein. Among a few hundred thousand distinct CDR3 sequences listed, about 16% were seen once. Reasons for excluding patients were uncontrolled infection, other autoimmune disease, pregnancy or lactation.

Sequenced material: blood. This chain connects TRBV7-9 to TRBJ2-7, with D perhaps TRBD2 (5 bases). This TCR was recovered from a middle-aged woman with Graves' ophthalmopathy. CDR3 nucleotides: TGTGCCAGCAGCTTAGCAGGACTCCTCGGGGAGCAGTACTTC. This sequence encodes CASSLAGLLGEQYF.